A selection of T cell receptor beta chains follows, all from one sample in a study of blood T cell repertoires in COVID-19. Produced via immunoSEQ multiplex PCR; TCRdb's table is partial and in-frame only. Here the sample spans fewer than 300,000 clones, approximately 90% being singletons. Sequences were obtained from peripheral blood. These receptors all come from a man aged 50 to 59 with COVID-19, enrolled during active disease. Each CDR3 is given with its conserved first and last residue.

j_gene | v_gene | CDR3aa
TRBJ2-7 | TRBV18 | CASSRTGSFYEQYF
TRBJ2-2 | TRBV10-3 | CAANRGNTGELFF
TRBJ2-1 | TRBV5-1 | CASRRDRDNEQFF
TRBJ1-4 | TRBV2 | CASSTGGSEKLFF
TRBJ1-2 | TRBV19 | CASSYGTGFDGYTF
TRBJ2-1 | TRBV9 | CASSALTSNNEQFF
TRBJ2-7 | TRBV6-5 | CASSQGFGEQYF
TRBJ2-1 | TRBV29-1 | CSMRDDVSYNEQFF
TRBJ2-5 | TRBV5-4 | CASSRTSGVWETQYF
TRBJ1-3 | TRBV9 | CASSPGGSGNTIYF
TRBJ1-5 | TRBV19 | CASSMGQVRQPQHF
TRBJ2-1 | TRBV11-2 | CASSSRTSGTTSYNEQFF
TRBJ1-4 | TRBV3-1/TRBV3-2 | CASSISGGSEKLFF
TRBJ2-7 | TRBV5-1 | CASSLGQGPGSLYF
TRBJ2-1 | TRBV5-5 | CASSPLAGGNNEQFF
TRBJ1-1 | TRBV6-2/TRBV6-3 | CASSREFQNTEAFF
TRBJ2-7 | TRBV19 | CASSRTGGTVGEQYF
TRBJ1-3 | TRBV12-3/TRBV12-4 | CASSPGPGNTIYF